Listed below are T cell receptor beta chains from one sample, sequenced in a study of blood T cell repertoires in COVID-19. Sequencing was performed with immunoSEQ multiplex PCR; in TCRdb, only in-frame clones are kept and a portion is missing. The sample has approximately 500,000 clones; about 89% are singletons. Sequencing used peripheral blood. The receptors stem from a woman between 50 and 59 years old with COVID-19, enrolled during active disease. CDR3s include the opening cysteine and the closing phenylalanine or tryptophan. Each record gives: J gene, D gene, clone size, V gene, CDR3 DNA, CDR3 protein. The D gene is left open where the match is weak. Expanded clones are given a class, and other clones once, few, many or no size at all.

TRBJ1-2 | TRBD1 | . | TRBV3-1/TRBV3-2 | TGTGCCAGCACCCTTCAGGGGGCCCGGGCGGGCTACACCTTC | CASTLQGARAGYTF
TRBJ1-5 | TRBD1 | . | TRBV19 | TGTGCCAGTAGTTGGACAGGGGGAGGCAATCAGCCCCAGCATTTT | CASSWTGGGNQPQHF
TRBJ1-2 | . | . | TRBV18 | TGTGCCAGCTCACCAGTTTTAGGGGTCGAAGGCTACACCTTC | CASSPVLGVEGYTF
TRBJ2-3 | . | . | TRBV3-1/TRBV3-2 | TGTGCCAGCAGCCACGACTACTCTGCAGATACGCAGTATTTT | CASSHDYSADTQYF
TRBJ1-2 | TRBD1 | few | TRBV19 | TGTGCCAGTAGTATGAGGGACAGGACTGACTGGCGGGGCTACACCTTC | CASSMRDRTDWRGYTF
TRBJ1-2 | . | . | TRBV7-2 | TGTGCCAGCAGGCAGCAAGGGGGTCAAGATGGCTACACCTTC | CASRQQGGQDGYTF
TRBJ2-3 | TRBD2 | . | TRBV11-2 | TGTGCCAGCAGCTTAGCCGGACTAGCGGGGGGCACAGATACGCAGTATTTT | CASSLAGLAGGTDTQYF
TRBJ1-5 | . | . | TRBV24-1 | TGTGCCACCAGTGATTCGGACAGTCAGCCCCAGCATTTT | CATSDSDSQPQHF
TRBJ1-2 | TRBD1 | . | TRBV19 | TGTGCCAGTAGCTCATGGACAGGGGGCGATGGCTACACCTTC | CASSSWTGGDGYTF
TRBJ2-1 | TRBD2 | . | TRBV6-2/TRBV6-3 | TGTGCCAGCAGTTACTCCTTTGCGGGGGGACGGGTTGAGCAGTTCTTC | CASSYSFAGGRVEQFF
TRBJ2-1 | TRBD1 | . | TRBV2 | TGTGCCAGCAATCACATCCGGGACAGGGGGCATGAGCAGTTCTTC | CASNHIRDRGHEQFF
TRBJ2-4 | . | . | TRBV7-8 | TGTGCCAGCAGCGTGAGGGCGGACATTCAGTACTTC | CASSVRADIQYF
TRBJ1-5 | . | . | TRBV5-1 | TGCGCCAGCAGCCCTACAGGATATAGCAATCAGCCCCAGCATTTT | CASSPTGYSNQPQHF
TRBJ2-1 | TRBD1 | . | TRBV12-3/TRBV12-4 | TGTGCCAGCAGTCCCCTGTCAGGGGGAAAGCAGTTCTTC | CASSPLSGGKQFF
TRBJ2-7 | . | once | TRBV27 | TGTGCCAGCAGTGGGTCATGGAGGGAGCAGTACTTC | CASSGSWREQYF
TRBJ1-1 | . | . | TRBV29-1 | TGCAGCGTCGGCGGAGCTTTATGGGGGCAAGGAGCTTTCTTT | CSVGGALWGQGAFF
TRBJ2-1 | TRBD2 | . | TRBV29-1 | TGCAGCGTTGCTAGCGGGGCGAAGCAGTTCTTC | CSVASGAKQFF